Following are 28 T cell receptor beta chains from one sample sequenced in a study of T-cell reconstitution after alpha-beta-depleted transplantation in children (dated by TCRdb to about 2016). The method behind the library was PCR. Sequencing took place on an Illumina HiSeq 2500. TCR library preparation used molecular barcoding, with unique molecular identifiers applied to normalize quantification of the TCRbeta repertoire. TCRdb reprocessing: public reads trimmed at Q25 with fastp, clones called with MiXCR, in-frame beta chains kept. Entries that share a CDR3 protein sequence are merged under the most common genes and DNA. The sample contains 230,000 or so distinct CDR3 sequences, more than 10% of them found a single time. Roughly 2.6% of the sample lies in the top ten. The sample was PBMCs from the stem cell graft donor, taken from the stem cell graft. The receptor source for this set is a human donor who donated a stem cell graft to a child with acute lymphoblastic leukemia.

The sample holds many counts of this clonotype. The chain has TRBV20-1 and TRBJ2-7; D may be TRBD2 (6 bases). V lost 1 base and J lost 5, with 12 bases in between. This CDR3 comprises 13 residues. Germline V gives CDR1 DFQATT, CDR2 SNEGSKA (reference sequence). The CDR3 bases are TGCAGTGCTAGAGCGCTGGGAGGTGACGAGCAGTACTTC. It translates to CSARALGGDEQYF.

This clonotype was recorded many times. J is TRBJ2-3 and V is TRBV5-1; the D call may be TRBD1 or TRBD2 (5 bases each). CDR1 is SGHRS, CDR2 YFSETQ, per germline. V lost 0 bases and J lost 0, with 11 bases in between. The CDR3 totals 16 residues. CDR3 DNA sequence: TGCGCCAGCAGCTTGGGTGGGACCACTAGCACAGATACGCAGTATTTT. Its protein product is CASSLGGTTSTDTQYF.

This clonotype was detected ten times or more. The V call is TRBV7-2, the J call TRBJ2-6; maybe TRBD1 (6 bases). The CDR3 covers 19 residues. V lost 4 bases to trimming and J lost 0 bases, with 19 bases between them. Germline CDR1 SGHTA, CDR2 FQGNSA. Here the CDR3 DNA reads TGTGCCAGCAGCTCACCCATTGACAGGCTCAGCTCTGGGGCCAACGTCCTGACTTTC. Its protein product is CASSSPIDRLSSGANVLTF.

Ten or more counts support this clonotype. CDR3 residues: CASSSPIAGGSYNEQFF. The CDR3 DNA reads as TGTGCCAGCAGTTCCCCGATAGCGGGAGGATCCTACAATGAGCAGTTCTTC. The chain couples TRBV6-5 to TRBJ2-1; 10 bases are a match to TRBD2. The germline CDR1 and CDR2 sequences are MNHEY and SVGAGI. The CDR3 length is 17 residues. J lost 1 base, V lost 4 bases, and 7 bases had no gene match.

This clonotype was observed at least ten times. The chain links TRBV4-3 to TRBJ1-5; D is perhaps TRBD1 (5 bases). This CDR3 contains 16 residues. Germline V gene lookup returns CDR1 LGHNA and CDR2 YSLEER. V lost 4 bases, J lost 1 base, and 14 bases lay in between. CDR3 bases: TGCGCCAGCAGCCTTATGTACGGGGGGAGCAATCAGCCCCAGCATTTT. It encodes CASSLMYGGSNQPQHF.

This clonotype was recorded many times. This chain uses TRBV11-2 with TRBJ1-2; TRBD1 matches 9 bases. Germline V gives CDR1 SGHAT, CDR2 FQNNGV. The CDR3 contains 13 residues. Trimming at V came to 1 base and at J to 6 bases, leaving 0 bases not matched to a gene. CDR3 in amino acids: CASSLGTGDGYTF. The CDR3 DNA reads TGTGCCAGCAGCTTAGGGACAGGGGATGGCTACACCTTC.

This clonotype was observed at least ten times. V usage is TRBV28 and J usage is TRBJ2-1; the D gene is possibly TRBD1 (6 bases). The CDR3 has 13 amino acids. Germline V gene lookup returns CDR1 MDHEN and CDR2 SYDVKM. Trimming stripped 4 bases from V and 8 bases from J, with 12 bases between. The CDR3 DNA sequence: TGTGCCAGCAGTTCGTCAGGGGTGTATGAGCAGTTCTTC. It codes for CASSSSGVYEQFF. Combining the CDR3 with reference TRBV28 and TRBJ2-1 gives the whole variable domain DVKVTQSSRYLVKRTGEKVFLECVQDMDHENMFWYRQDPGLGLRLIYFSYDVKMKEKGDIPEGYSVSREKKERFSLILESASTNQTSMYLCASSSSGVYEQFFGPGTRLTVL.

V usage is TRBV10-3 and J usage is TRBJ2-1; D is possibly TRBD2 (6 bases). There are 18 residues in the CDR3. Germline CDR1 and CDR2: ENHRY and SYGVKD. Trimming pared 6 bases from V and 4 bases from J, leaving 25 bases between. The CDR3 bases are TGTGCCATCAGACCCCTTGAGGGAGGCGCATACGTTTACAATGAGCAGTTCTTC. This encodes CAIRPLEGGAYVYNEQFF.

The table lists this clonotype with a few counts. This sequence joins TRBV5-5 and TRBJ2-5, with D possibly matching TRBD2 (5 bases). The CDR3 has 16 residues. Germline CDR1 and CDR2: SGHKS and YYEKEE (reference sequence). V gave up 3 bases and J gave up 5 bases, with 20 bases separating them. The CDR3 DNA sequence: TGTGCCAGCAGCTCCCCTGAACGAGGGATAAGCGAGACCCAGTACTTC. This codes for CASSSPERGISETQYF. The entire variable domain, with the rest obtained from reference TRBV5-5 and TRBJ2-5, is as follows: DAGVTQSPTHLIKTRGQQVTLRCSPISGHKSVSWYQQVLGQGPQFIFQYYEKEERGRGNFPDRFSARQFPNYSSELNVNALLLGDSALYLCASSSPERGISETQYFGPGTRLLVL.

This clonotype was seen repeatedly, ten times or more. This chain joins TRBV9 and TRBJ2-3; the D gene is possibly TRBD1 (6 bases). Trimming shortened V by 4 bases and J by 3 bases, and 12 bases separated the two germline ends. The CDR3 covers 14 residues. Germline loops: CDR1 SGDLS, CDR2 YYNGEE. CDR3 DNA: TGTGCCAGCAGCTTAGGGGGAGAAACAGATACGCAGTATTTT. It codes for CASSLGGETDTQYF.

The sample holds many counts of this clonotype. This sequence joins TRBV20-1 and TRBJ2-7; D not certain. Germline CDR1 DFQATT, CDR2 SNEGSKA (reference sequence). The CDR3 consists of 14 residues. V was cut by 0 bases and J by 0 bases, with 9 bases left in between. CDR3 sequence reads: CSARDGLSSYEQYF. In nucleotides, the CDR3 is TGCAGTGCTAGAGACGGATTAAGCTCCTACGAGCAGTACTTC.

Many counts were recorded for this clonotype. V gene TRBV20-1 combines with J gene TRBJ2-7; TRBD2 aligns across 15 bases. CDR1 and CDR2 (germline): DFQATT, SNEGSKA (reference sequence). The J segment lost 2 bases and the V segment lost 5 bases, leaving 4 bases of the junction unmatched. The CDR3 loop spans 15 amino acids. CDR3 nucleotide sequence: TGCAGTGCTCCTTGGACTAGCGGGAGGGCCTACGAGCAGTACTTC. Protein: CSAPWTSGRAYEQYF.

This clonotype was counted many times. The CDR3 sequence: CASSPPSGGFTDTQYF. The CDR3, as DNA: TGTGCCAGCAGCCCCCCGAGCGGGGGCTTCACAGATACGCAGTATTTT. The chain combines TRBV9 with TRBJ2-3, with TRBD2 matching over 8 bases. The trim removed 4 bases at V and 2 bases at J, leaving 9 bases unmatched. Germline values: CDR1 SGDLS, CDR2 YYNGEE. The CDR3 covers 16 residues. The complete variable domain, with remaining parts taken from reference TRBV9 and TRBJ2-3, reads DSGVTQTPKHLITATGQRVTLRCSPRSGDLSVYWYQQSLDQGLQFLIQYYNGEERAKGNILERFSAQQFPDLHSELNLSSLELGDSALYFCASSPPSGGFTDTQYFGPGTRLTVL.

This clonotype was seen many times. CDR3: CASSPLVQEFDTQYF. The DNA of the CDR3 is TGTGCCAGCTCACCACTTGTACAGGAGTTCGATACGCAGTATTTT. The chain is built from TRBV18 and TRBJ2-3; possible D gene TRBD1, 5 bases. V lost 1 base, J lost 6 bases, and 14 bases lay in between. Per germline, CDR1 KGHSH and CDR2 LQKENI. The CDR3 consists of 15 residues. Variable domain in full (rest from reference TRBV18 and TRBJ2-3): NAGVMQNPRHLVRRRGQEARLRCSPMKGHSHVYWYRQLPEEGLKFMVYLQKENIIDESGMPKERFSAEFPKEGPSILRIQQVVRGDSAAYFCASSPLVQEFDTQYFGPGTRLTVL.

This clonotype occurred many times. The chain uses TRBV11-3 and TRBJ2-1; 10 nucleotides agree with TRBD1. CDR3 length: 15 amino acids. With V trimmed by 1 base and J by 6 bases, 3 bases remained unmatched. CDR1 is SGHNT and CDR2 is YENEEA in the germline V gene. In DNA form, the CDR3 reads TGTGCCAGCAGCTTAGGGACAGGGGGAGGCAATGAGCAGTTCTTC. Its translation is CASSLGTGGGNEQFF.

This clonotype showed up many times. The rearrangement links TRBV5-1 to TRBJ2-5; D perhaps matches TRBD1 (5 bases). Trimming left V 0 bases short and J 4 bases short, with 13 bases between. The germline gives CDR1 SGHRS, CDR2 YFSETQ. This CDR3 comprises 15 residues. The CDR3, as DNA: TGCGCCAGCAGCTTGGGGCCCAGGGATGGAGAGACCCAGTACTTC. This sequence encodes CASSLGPRDGETQYF.

In this sample, this clonotype turned up many times. This rearrangement joins TRBV7-9 to TRBJ2-5, with D maybe TRBD1 (5 bases). Germline CDR1 SEHNR, CDR2 FQNEAQ (reference sequence). The CDR3 runs 16 residues. With 5 bases removed from V and 4 bases from J, the gap between germline ends came to 20 bases. The chain's CDR3 is CASSPSIRDVGETQYF. CDR3 DNA: TGTGCCAGCAGCCCATCGATCAGGGATGTAGGAGAGACCCAGTACTTC.

This clonotype has only a few counts. The V and J genes are TRBV4-2 and TRBJ2-7; TRBD2 agrees at 8 bases. The germline gives CDR1 LGHNA, CDR2 YNFKEQ. This CDR3 comprises 17 residues. With 0 bases clipped from V and 2 bases from J, the junction kept 9 bases outside the gene matches. The DNA of the CDR3 is TGTGCCAGCAGCCAAGAGATCCCAGCGGGAGAGGCCTACGAGCAGTACTTC. Translated, it gives CASSQEIPAGEAYEQYF.

Only a few counts were recorded for this clonotype. This sequence joins TRBV6-1 and TRBJ2-1; 12 bases are shared with TRBD2. The CDR3 runs to 15 residues. Germline CDR1 is MNHNS and CDR2 is SASEGT. V dropped 6 bases and J dropped 6; count of bases not matched to a gene: 6. The CDR3 loop reads CASRPWTSGANEQFF. The DNA for the CDR3 is TGTGCCAGCAGACCTTGGACTAGCGGGGCCAATGAGCAGTTCTTC.

This clonotype was seen at least ten times. The V call is TRBV7-3, the J call TRBJ1-2; D call uncertain. The V end lost 0 bases, the J end lost 8 bases, and 10 bases lay between the germline ends. CDR3 length: 13 residues. Germline V lookup: CDR1 SGHTA, CDR2 FQGTGA. The CDR3 protein is CASSLTPSAGYTF. DNA for the CDR3: TGTGCCAGCAGCTTAACTCCTTCTGCAGGCTACACCTTC.

This clonotype has at least ten counts. The chain uses TRBV29-1 and TRBJ2-2; D not certain. V was pared by 0 bases and J by 1 base, with 3 bases between. The CDR3 has 13 residues. Germline V gene data show CDR1 as SQVTM and CDR2 as ANQGSEA. For the CDR3, the DNA is TGCAGCGTTGAAGATGTGAACACCGGGGAGCTGTTTTTT. Translating it yields CSVEDVNTGELFF.

The V gene is TRBV4-3, the J gene TRBJ1-2; a possible D gene is TRBD1 (5 bases). Germline CDR1 is LGHNA and CDR2 is YSLEER. This CDR3 has 15 residues. The V end was cut by 1 base, the J end by 3 bases, with 12 bases between. The CDR3: CASSQGGLSDYGYTF. The CDR3 DNA follows: TGCGCCAGCAGCCAAGGGGGCCTGTCGGACTATGGCTACACCTTC.

This clonotype was detected ten times or more. The V gene is TRBV21-1, the J gene TRBJ1-4; TRBD1 is the table's D call and was not checked against the DNA. TRBV21-1 is described as a pseudogene. This CDR3 is 15 amino acids long. The CDR3 region is CASSKGKVSGGKLFF. The CDR3 nucleotides read TGTGCCAGCAGCAAGGGAAAGGTCTCAGGAGGAAAACTGTTTTTT.

This clonotype was counted at least ten times. This sequence joins TRBV5-1 and TRBJ2-1; the match to TRBD2 covers 10 bases. This CDR3 is built from 15 residues. CDR1 and CDR2 from the germline V gene are SGHRS and YFSETQ. V was pared by 4 bases and J by 3 bases, with 4 bases of the junction left unmatched. The DNA for the CDR3 is TGCGCCAGCAGCCCCAGCGGGGGGGTCTACAATGAGCAGTTCTTC. Its translation is CASSPSGGVYNEQFF. Full variable domain (outside the CDR3, taken from reference TRBV5-1 and TRBJ2-1): KAGVTQTPRYLIKTRGQQVTLSCSPISGHRSVSWYQQTPGQGLQFLFEYFSETQRNKGNFPGRFSGRQFSNSRSEMNVSTLELGDSALYLCASSPSGGVYNEQFFGPGTRLTVL.

The chain recombines TRBV15 with TRBJ2-1, with 9 bases fitting TRBD1. CDR3 size: 22 residues. The trim removed 5 bases at V and 4 bases at J, leaving 27 bases unmatched. The germline gives CDR1 LNHNV, CDR2 YYDKDF (reference sequence). In DNA form, the CDR3 reads TGTGCCACCAGCTCCAGCCCGGGACAGGGTACCTCACGGGGGTCGGGATACAATGAGCAGTTCTTC. Its translation: CATSSSPGQGTSRGSGYNEQFF.

This clonotype was seen at least ten times. The gene calls are TRBV12-3 or TRBV12-4 and TRBJ1-1, with 9 bases identical to TRBD1. The CDR3 consists of 14 residues. Losses at the gene ends were 4 bases for V and 1 base for J; bases not matched to a gene: 1. The CDR3 DNA reads TGTGCCAGCAGTTCGGGACAGGGGAACACTGAAGCTTTCTTT. Protein: CASSSGQGNTEAFF.

Ten or more counts support this clonotype. The rearrangement links TRBV6-5 to TRBJ1-1; 7 nucleotides align to TRBD1. With 1 base clipped from V and 0 bases from J, the junction kept 5 bases outside the gene matches. The CDR3 has 16 amino acids. The germline CDR1 and CDR2 sequences are MNHEY and SVGAGI. The CDR3 sequence is CASSYLGQPMNTEAFF. For the CDR3, the DNA is TGTGCCAGCAGTTACTTGGGACAGCCCATGAACACTGAAGCTTTCTTT.

The rearrangement joins TRBV6-1 to TRBJ2-5; 9 bases are a match to TRBD1. The germline CDR1 and CDR2 sequences are MNHNS and SASEGT. V lost 1 base, J lost 5 bases, and 5 bases stayed unmatched. The CDR3 consists of 15 residues. The CDR3 DNA follows: TGTGCCAGCAGTGAAGAGAGGGGGACAGGGGAGACCCAGTACTTC. It codes for CASSEERGTGETQYF.